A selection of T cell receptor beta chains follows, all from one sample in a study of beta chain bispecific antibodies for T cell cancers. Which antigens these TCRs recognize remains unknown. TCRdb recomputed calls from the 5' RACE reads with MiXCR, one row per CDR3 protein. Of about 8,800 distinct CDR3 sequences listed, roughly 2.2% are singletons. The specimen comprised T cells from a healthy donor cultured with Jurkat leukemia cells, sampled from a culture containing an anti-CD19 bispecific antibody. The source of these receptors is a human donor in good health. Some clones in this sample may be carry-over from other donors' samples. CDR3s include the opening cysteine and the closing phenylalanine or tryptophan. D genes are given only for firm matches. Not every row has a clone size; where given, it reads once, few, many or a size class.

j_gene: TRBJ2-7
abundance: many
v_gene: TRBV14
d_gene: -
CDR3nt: TGTGCCAGCAGCCAGGGGGACCGCGGTCGCGAGCAGTACTTC
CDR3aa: CASSQGDRGREQYF

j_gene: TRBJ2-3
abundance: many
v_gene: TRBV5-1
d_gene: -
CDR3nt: TGCGCCAGCAGCTTGGGTGTGGGTGGAACAGATACGCAGTATTTT
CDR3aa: CASSLGVGGTDTQYF

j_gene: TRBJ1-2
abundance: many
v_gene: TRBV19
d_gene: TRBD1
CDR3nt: TGTGCCAGTGCAACGGACAGGTTTTATGGCTACACCTTC
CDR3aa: CASATDRFYGYTF

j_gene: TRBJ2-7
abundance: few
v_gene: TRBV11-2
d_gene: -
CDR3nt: TGTGCCAGCAGCTTAGGGTACGTCTACGAGCAGTACTTC
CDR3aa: CASSLGYVYEQYF

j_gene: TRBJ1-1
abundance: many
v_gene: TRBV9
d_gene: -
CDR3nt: TGTGCCAGCAGCGTAGAAGGGATGAACACTGAAGCTTTCTTT
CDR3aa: CASSVEGMNTEAFF

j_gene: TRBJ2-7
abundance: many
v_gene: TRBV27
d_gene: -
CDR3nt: TGTGCCAGCAGTGAAACAGGGGAGGTGCAGTACTTC
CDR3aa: CASSETGEVQYF

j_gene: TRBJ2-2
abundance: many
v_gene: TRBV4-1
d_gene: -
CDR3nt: TGCGCCAGCAGCCAAGGAGACAGTAACACCGGGGAGCTGTTTTTT
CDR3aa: CASSQGDSNTGELFF

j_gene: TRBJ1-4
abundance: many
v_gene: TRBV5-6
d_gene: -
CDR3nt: TGTGCCAGCAGCTCGGACAGAGGGGAAAAACTGTTTTTT
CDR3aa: CASSSDRGEKLFF

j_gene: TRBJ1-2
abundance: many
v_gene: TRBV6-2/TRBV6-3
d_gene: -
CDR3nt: TGTGCCAGCAGCCCGTCGGAGGGTTATGGCTACACCTTC
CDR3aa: CASSPSEGYGYTF

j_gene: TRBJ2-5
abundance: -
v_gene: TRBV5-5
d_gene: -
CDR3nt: TGTGCCAGCAGCTTGGAATGGTCCGAAGAGACCCAGTACTTC
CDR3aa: CASSLEWSEETQYF

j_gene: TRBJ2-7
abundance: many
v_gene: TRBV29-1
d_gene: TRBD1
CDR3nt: TGCAGCGCCGTGGGGACAGGGGGAATGATTTACGAGCAGTACTTC
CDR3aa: CSAVGTGGMIYEQYF

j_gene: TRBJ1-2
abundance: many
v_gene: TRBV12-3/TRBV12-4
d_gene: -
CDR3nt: TGTGCCAGCAGCGACAGCAGGTACTATGGCTACACCTTC
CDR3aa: CASSDSRYYGYTF

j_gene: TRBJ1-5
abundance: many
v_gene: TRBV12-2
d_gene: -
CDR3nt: TGTGCAAGTCGCTTCTCAGGGATGCCCCATCAGCCCCAGCATTTT
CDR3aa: CASRFSGMPHQPQHF

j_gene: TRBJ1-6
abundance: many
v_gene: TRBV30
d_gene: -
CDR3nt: TGTGCCTGGAGTCCGGACGGCTCCTATAATTCACCCCTCCACTTT
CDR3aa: CAWSPDGSYNSPLHF

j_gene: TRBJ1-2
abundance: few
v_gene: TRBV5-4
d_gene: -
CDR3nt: TGTGCCAGCAGTCCGGAGGGCCCTGGGGTGGGCTATGGCTACACCTTC
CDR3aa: CASSPEGPGVGYGYTF

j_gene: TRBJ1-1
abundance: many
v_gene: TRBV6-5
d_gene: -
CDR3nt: TGTGCCAGCAGTATGACCCAGATTGGGACTGAAGCTTTCTTT
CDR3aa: CASSMTQIGTEAFF

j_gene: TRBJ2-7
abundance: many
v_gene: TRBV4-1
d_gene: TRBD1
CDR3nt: TGCGCCAGCAGCCAAGTGGCAGGGGGCGGGTACGAGCAGTACTTC
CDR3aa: CASSQVAGGGYEQYF

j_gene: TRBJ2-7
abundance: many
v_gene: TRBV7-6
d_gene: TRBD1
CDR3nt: TGTGCCAGCAGCCCACGGACAGGGATGGACTACGAGCAGTACTTC
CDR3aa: CASSPRTGMDYEQYF

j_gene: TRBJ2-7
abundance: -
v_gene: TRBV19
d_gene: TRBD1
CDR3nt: TGTGCCAGTAGTGCTGCTATCAGGGACAGTAACTACGAGCAGTACTTC
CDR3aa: CASSAAIRDSNYEQYF

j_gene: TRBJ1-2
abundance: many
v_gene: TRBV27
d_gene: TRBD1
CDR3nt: TGTGCCAGCAGTTTATCGGTCAGGGGGGATGGCTACACCTTC
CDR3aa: CASSLSVRGDGYTF

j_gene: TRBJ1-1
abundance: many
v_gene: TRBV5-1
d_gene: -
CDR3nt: TGCGCCAGCAGCTATGACCAGGGGAGTGAAGCTTTCTTT
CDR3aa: CASSYDQGSEAFF

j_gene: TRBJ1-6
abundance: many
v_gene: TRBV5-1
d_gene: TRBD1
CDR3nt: TGCGCCAGCAGCTTGGGATACAGGGGGCATAATTCACCCCTCCACTTT
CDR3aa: CASSLGYRGHNSPLHF

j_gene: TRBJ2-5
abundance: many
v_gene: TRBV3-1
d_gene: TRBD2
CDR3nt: TGTGCCAGCAGTGGACTAGCGGGGGAACAAGAGACCCAGTACTTC
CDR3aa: CASSGLAGEQETQYF

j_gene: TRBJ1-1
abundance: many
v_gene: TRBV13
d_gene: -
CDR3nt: TGTGCCAGCAGCTTAAGCCTGGACACTGAAGCTTTCTTT
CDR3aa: CASSLSLDTEAFF

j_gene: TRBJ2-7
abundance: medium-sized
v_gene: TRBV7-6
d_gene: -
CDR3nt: TGTGCCAGCAGCTCCATCTCGGGGGACGAGCAGTACTTC
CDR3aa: CASSSISGDEQYF

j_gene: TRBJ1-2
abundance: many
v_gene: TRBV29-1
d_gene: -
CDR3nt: TGCAGCGTTGAGTTACGGAATAACTATGGCTACACCTTC
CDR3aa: CSVELRNNYGYTF

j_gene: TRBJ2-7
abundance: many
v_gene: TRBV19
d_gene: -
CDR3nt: TGTGCCAGTAGCGTAACCAGGACGGTTACCTACGAGCAGTACTTC
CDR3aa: CASSVTRTVTYEQYF

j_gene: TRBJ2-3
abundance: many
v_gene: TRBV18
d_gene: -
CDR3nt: TGTGCCAGCTCACCATCGAGGAGCGCAGATACGCAGTATTTT
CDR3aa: CASSPSRSADTQYF

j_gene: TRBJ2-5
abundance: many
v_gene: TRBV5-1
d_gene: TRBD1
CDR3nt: TGCGCCAGCAGCTTCGACAGGGGGAGGGAGACCCAGTACTTC
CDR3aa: CASSFDRGRETQYF

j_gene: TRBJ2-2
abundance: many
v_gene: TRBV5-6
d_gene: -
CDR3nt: TGTGCCAGCAGCTTCGGGTACACCGGGGAGCTGTTTTTT
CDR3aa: CASSFGYTGELFF

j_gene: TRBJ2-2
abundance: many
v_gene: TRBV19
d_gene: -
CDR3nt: TGTGCCAGTAGTTACCGGAACACCGGGGAGCTGTTTTTT
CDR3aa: CASSYRNTGELFF

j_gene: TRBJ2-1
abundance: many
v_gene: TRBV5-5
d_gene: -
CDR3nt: TGTGCCAGCAGCTTGGACCAGGGTTGGTACAATGAGCAGTTCTTC
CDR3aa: CASSLDQGWYNEQFF

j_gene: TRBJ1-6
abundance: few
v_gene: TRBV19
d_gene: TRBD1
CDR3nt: TGTGCCAGTAAGGACAGGGATAATTCACCCCTCCACTTT
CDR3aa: CASKDRDNSPLHF

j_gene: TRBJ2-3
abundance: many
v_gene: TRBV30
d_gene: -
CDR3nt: TGTGCCTGGAGTGCTCTAGGGACTAGCACAGATACGCAGTATTTT
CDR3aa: CAWSALGTSTDTQYF

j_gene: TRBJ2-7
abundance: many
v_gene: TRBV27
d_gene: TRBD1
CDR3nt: TGTGCCAGCAGTCCCCGGACAGGGGGCCACGAGCAGTACTTC
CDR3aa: CASSPRTGGHEQYF

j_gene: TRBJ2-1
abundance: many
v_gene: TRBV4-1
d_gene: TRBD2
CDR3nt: TGCGCCAGCAGCCAGACTCGGGGGGGGGGTGAGCAGTTCTTC
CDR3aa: CASSQTRGGGEQFF

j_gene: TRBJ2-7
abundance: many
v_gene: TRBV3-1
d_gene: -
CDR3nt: TGTGCCAGCAGCAGGAATTACGGGCCCTACGAGCAGTACTTC
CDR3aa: CASSRNYGPYEQYF

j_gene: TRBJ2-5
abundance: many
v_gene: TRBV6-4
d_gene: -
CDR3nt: TGTGCCAGCAGTGACATAGACACTCAAGAGACCCAGTACTTC
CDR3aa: CASSDIDTQETQYF

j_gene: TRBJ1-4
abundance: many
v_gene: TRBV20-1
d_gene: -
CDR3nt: TGCAGTGCTAGAGAGAAAGGGGATAATGAAAAACTGTTTTTT
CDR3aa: CSAREKGDNEKLFF

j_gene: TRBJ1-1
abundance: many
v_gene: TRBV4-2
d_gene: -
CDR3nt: TGTGCCAGCAGCCAAGGTGGAGGGGCTGAAGCTTTCTTT
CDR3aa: CASSQGGGAEAFF

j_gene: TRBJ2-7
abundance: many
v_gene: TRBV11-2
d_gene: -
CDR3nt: TGTGCCAGCAGCTTAATATATTCGGGACCCTACGAGCAGTACTTC
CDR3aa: CASSLIYSGPYEQYF

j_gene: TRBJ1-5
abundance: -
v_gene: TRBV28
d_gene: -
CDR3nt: TGTGCCAGCAGTTTCAACCGGGGGCTTGGCCAGCCCCAGCATTTT
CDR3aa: CASSFNRGLGQPQHF

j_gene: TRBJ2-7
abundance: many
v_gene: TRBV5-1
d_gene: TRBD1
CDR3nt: TGCGCCAGCGCACCGGGACAGGTTAAAGACGAGCAGTACTTC
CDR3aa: CASAPGQVKDEQYF

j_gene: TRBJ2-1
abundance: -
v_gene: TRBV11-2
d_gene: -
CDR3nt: TGTGCCAGCAGATCCTTAGCAGTGAGCTCCTACAATGAGCAGTTCTTC
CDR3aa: CASRSLAVSSYNEQFF

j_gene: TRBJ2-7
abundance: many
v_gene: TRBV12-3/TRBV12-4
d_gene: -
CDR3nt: TGTGCCAGCAGTTTAGGGTTTTACGAGCAGTACTTC
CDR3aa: CASSLGFYEQYF

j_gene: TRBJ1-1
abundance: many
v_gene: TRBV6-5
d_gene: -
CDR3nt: TGTGCCAGCAGTACCAACAGTAGGAACACTGAAGCTTTCTTT
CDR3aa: CASSTNSRNTEAFF

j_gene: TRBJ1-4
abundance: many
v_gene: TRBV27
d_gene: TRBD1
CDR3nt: TGTGCCAGCAGTTTATCCGGCGGGACAGGGGCCTTGAAACTGTTTTTT
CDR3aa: CASSLSGGTGALKLFF

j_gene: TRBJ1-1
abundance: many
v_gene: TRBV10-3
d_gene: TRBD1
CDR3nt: TGTGCCATCAGTCTACAGGGGGGTCACACTGAAGCTTTCTTT
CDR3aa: CAISLQGGHTEAFF

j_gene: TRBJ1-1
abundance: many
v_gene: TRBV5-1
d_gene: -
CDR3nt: TGCGCCAGCAGCTTGATGGAGGGTAGGAACACTGAAGCTTTCTTT
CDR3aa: CASSLMEGRNTEAFF

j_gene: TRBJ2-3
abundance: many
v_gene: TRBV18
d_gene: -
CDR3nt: TGTGCCAGCTCACCCGAGGGGGGGGCAGATACGCAGTATTTT
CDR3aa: CASSPEGGADTQYF

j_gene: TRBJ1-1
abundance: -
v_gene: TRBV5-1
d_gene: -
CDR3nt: TGCGCCAGCAGCTTGGCTTGGGTGAACACTGAAGCTTTCTTT
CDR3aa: CASSLAWVNTEAFF

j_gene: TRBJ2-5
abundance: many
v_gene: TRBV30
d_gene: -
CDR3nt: TGTGCCTGGAGTGTGTACAGCTTGGAGACCCAGTACTTC
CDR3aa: CAWSVYSLETQYF

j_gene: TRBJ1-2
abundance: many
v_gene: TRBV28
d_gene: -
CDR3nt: TGTGCCAGCAGCCCAAGGAACTATGGCTACACCTTC
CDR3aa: CASSPRNYGYTF

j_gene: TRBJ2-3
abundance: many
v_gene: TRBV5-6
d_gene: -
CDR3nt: TGTGCCAGCAGCTTTTTTGGGGCAGATACGCAGTATTTT
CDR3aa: CASSFFGADTQYF

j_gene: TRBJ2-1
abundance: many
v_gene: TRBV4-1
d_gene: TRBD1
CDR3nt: TGCGCCAGCAGCCAGGGGACAGGGAGTGTGTATGAGCAGTTCTTC
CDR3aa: CASSQGTGSVYEQFF

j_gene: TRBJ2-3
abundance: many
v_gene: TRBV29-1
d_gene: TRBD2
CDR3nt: TGCAGCGTTAAGACTAGCCACACAGATACGCAGTATTTT
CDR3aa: CSVKTSHTDTQYF

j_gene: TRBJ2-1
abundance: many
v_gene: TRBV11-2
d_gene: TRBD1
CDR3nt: TGTGCCAGCAGCCCAGGGACAGGGGCCCTCTTTGGCAATGAGCAGTTCTTC
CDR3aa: CASSPGTGALFGNEQFF

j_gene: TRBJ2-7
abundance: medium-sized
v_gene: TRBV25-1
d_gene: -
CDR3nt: TGTGCCAGCAGCCCCTGGCCAAGGCCGAGAGGGGAGCAGTACTTC
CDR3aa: CASSPWPRPRGEQYF

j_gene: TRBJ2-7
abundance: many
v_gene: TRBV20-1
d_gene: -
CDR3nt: TGCAGTGCTAGGGGGGTGCGGGGCCTCTCCTACGAGCAGTACTTC
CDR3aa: CSARGVRGLSYEQYF